This T cell receptor (beta chain) derives from a study of T cell responses to AZD1222 COVID-19 vaccine. Broader study findings: Nearly half of unique spike-specific TCRs reportedly avoided B.1.351 and B.1.1.7 mutated regions. Just a handful of AZD1222 recipients were seropositive at baseline.

Concerning this clone: Its specificity is unknown. Other DNA sequences in this sample translate to the same CDR3.

Germline-derived CDR1 and CDR2 are SGDLS and YYNGEE. CDR3 length: 13 residues. V was cut by 1 base and J by 4 bases, with 5 bases left in between. Using immunoSEQ multiplex PCR, the repertoire was profiled, and TCRdb retains in-frame clones only, with some absent. The data contain 50,000 to 85,000 clones, more than 65% of them singletons. This sequence was found in an adult in good health. The specimen was peripheral blood, collected on day 0 of MenACWY control vaccination. V usage is TRBV9 and J usage is TRBJ2-2; the D gene is possibly TRBD1 (5 bases). In DNA, the CDR3 is TGTGCCAGCAGCGTAAGGGGCACCGGGGAGCTGTTTTTT. This translates into CASSVRGTGELFF.